The text below deals with one TCR beta chain. Its antigen is still unknown. Base qualities are not recorded, but no much larger clone differs from it by a single base. The germline V gene (reference sequence) specifies MNHEY as CDR1 and SMNVEV as CDR2. Germline trimming amounts to 5 bases on V and 0 bases on J, with 5 as the count of junction bases outside the gene matches. Inclusive of the bounding cysteine and phenylalanine, the CDR3 is 15 residues long. Only the CDR3 DNA stays, 45 bases, in frame from base 1. The donors were healthy, HIV-negative adults with no recently reported acute infections or vaccinations. Every donor was a Caucasian adult residing in Nashville, Tennessee, USA. CD4+ T cells were enriched by magnetic negative selection, after which naive cells were positively selected on CD45RA and the negative fraction was taken as the memory subset. Blood was obtained by leukapheresis, after which PBMCs were separated by Ficoll-Histopaque density gradient centrifugation and cryopreserved in liquid nitrogen vapor phase. Analytical flow cytometry was used to check the purity and quantity of each magnetically sorted T cell population. From each sorted fraction, genomic DNA was isolated and quantified by UV absorbance on a Nanodrop 2000c.

This sample was taken from a study of shared clonotypes between healthy human individuals (dated by TCRdb to 2018 to 2021). In the study overall: The cohort comprised a couple of women and a few men aged 18 to 49 years. Per donor, three plates each were used for CD4 naive and CD4 memory, two for CD8 naive, and one for CD8 memory. To estimate repertoire size and how much clonotype sharing occurs between individuals, the study deeply sequenced the blood TCR repertoires of about 5 healthy adults. To increase sequencing depth and limit assay-specific biases, TCR repertoire library preparation and sequencing were carried out by different laboratories using diverse techniques. Each donor's leukapheresis produced roughly between roughly 0.85 and 9.5 billion PBMCs. General study outcomes and caveats: Pairwise subsampling indicated that sequencing depth was expected to affect the degree of clonotype sharing among donors. Sharing across a few donors was observed for around 4.8% of naive CD4, over 3% of naive CD8, over 2% of memory CD4, and about 0.4% of memory CD8 clonotypes. Incomplete sequencing was indicated by rarefaction of sorted-subset datasets, despite the large sequencing depth. Naive subsets generally had larger estimated clonotype richness than memory subsets. Sampling was limited to blood, and TCR repertoires in tissue likely differ from TCR repertoires in blood. Higher generation probabilities were observed for clonotypes shared by all four sorted-subset donors than for non-shared clonotypes. The genetic and exposure-history diversity represented was limited by the small number of donors.

Using the deep immunoSEQ assay, TCR CDR3 regions were amplified from genomic DNA by multiplex PCR. Extracted genomic DNA from each cell subset was distributed evenly across all wells of several immunoSEQ 96-well plates, and each plate was treated as a replicate. For sorted subsets, around 0.2 ug of genomic DNA, equivalent to tens of thousands of T cell genomes, went into each replicate PCR. Purified libraries were quantified with a Qubit 3.0 fluorometer, sized on a Bioanalyzer 2100, and re-quantified with the KAPA Library Quantification kit. Every immunoSEQ 96-well plate was sequenced on a dedicated single-read 150-cycle Illumina NextSeq 550 flow cell. Per the source publication's procedure: Because the immunoSEQ output held only junctional sequences and lacked quality scores, the filtering could not match the filtering applied to full-length reads. Sequences were annotated with PyIR, a Python wrapper for IgBLAST v1.9, and V/J genes and CDR3 were assigned using IMGT germline references. Any read was removed if the V/J assignment was weak (E-value above 1e-6), the CDR3 was missing, or the read contained stop codons, out-of-frame junctions, or ambiguous translated residues. A V3J clonotype was defined by an identical inferred V gene, J gene, and CDR3 amino acid sequence. Percentage overlap between repertoires was computed as shared unique clonotypes divided by the size of the smaller repertoire. Three approaches were used to assess repertoire richness: RTK rarefaction, the Chao1 estimator, and Recon v2.1 estimates of unobserved clonotypes. OLGA was used to compute generation probabilities for all TCRbeta clonotypes that the gDNA method yielded from four donors. Not all clones reach the TCRdb copy of this immuneACCESS table, which keeps in-frame sequences only. Checked studies attribute under half of the gap to unresolved V genes and leave the rest unexplained. The D gene and trimming were derived from the DNA, and the V and J assignments and clone size from that table. The sample data list about 1 million clones, and around 75% of these were observed just once. Approximately 1.5% of the sample lies in the top ten.

The sequence joins TRBV27 to TRBJ2-3, and TRBD1 aligns with 7 junction nucleotides. This clonotype was sampled from a man younger than 30 in good health. Sequenced sample: memory CD4+ T cells sorted from blood. This specimen's cell subset or site label, interpreted: CD45RA-negative fraction. In nucleotide form, the sequence is TGTGCCAGCAGTCGGAAACAGGGGAGCACAGATACGCAGTATTTT. It specifies CASSRKQGSTDTQYF.